The 9 T cell receptor beta chains below were found in one sample sequenced in a study of blood T cell repertoires in COVID-19. The assay was immunoSEQ multiplex PCR, and TCRdb's table has in-frame clones only and misses some. The data contain a few hundred thousand clones, 85% of them singletons. The specimen was peripheral blood. Receptors were obtained from a human donor in a cohort sampled during active COVID-19.

V and J are TRBV19 and TRBJ1-4; TRBD1 is a possible D gene (6 bases). Germline V gives CDR1 LNHDA, CDR2 SQIVND (reference sequence). Trimming cost V 10 bases and J 8 bases, with 26 bases left between them. The CDR3 length is 16 residues. The chain's CDR3 is CATADLAGGTGEKLFF. DNA for the CDR3: TGTGCCACCGCTGATTTAGCGGGGGGCACGGGCGAAAAACTGTTTTTT.

This clone has ten or more counts. V and J are TRBV5-4 and TRBJ1-2; 10 bases align to TRBD1. The CDR3 covers 16 residues. CDR1 is SGHNT, CDR2 YYREEE, per germline (reference sequence). Germline trimming cut 6 bases from V and 6 bases from J; bases unmatched to any gene: 14. The CDR3 DNA reads TGTGCCAGCACCTTTACACCGGGACAGGGGAAAAATGGCTACACCTTC. This gives the protein CASTFTPGQGKNGYTF.

This rearrangement joins TRBV29-1 to TRBJ2-2, with TRBD1 identical over 8 bases. The CDR3 has 15 residues. In germline, CDR1 is SQVTM, CDR2 ANQGSEA. The trim removed 6 bases at V and 4 bases at J, leaving 10 bases unmatched. CDR3 region: CSVDKGQGLTGELFF. CDR3 coding DNA: TGCAGCGTAGATAAAGGACAGGGCCTCACCGGGGAGCTGTTTTTT.

The chain links TRBV10-3 to TRBJ1-1, with D hard to call. The CDR3 has 14 amino acids. V shed 0 bases and J shed 7 bases, with 12 bases lying between them. Germline V lookup: CDR1 ENHRY, CDR2 SYGVKD. CDR3 in DNA: TGTGCCATCAGTGAGTCGACTCGGCCGGTTGAAGCTTTCTTT. Translated: CAISESTRPVEAFF.

This clone came up once. The V gene is TRBV11-2, the J gene TRBJ2-7, with TRBD2 as a possible D gene (5 bases). V lost 4 bases, J lost 3 bases, and 10 bases lay in between. The CDR3 runs to 13 residues. Germline values: CDR1 SGHAT, CDR2 FQNNGV. For the CDR3, the DNA is TGTGCCAGCAGCTCCCTGGGGAGCTACGAGCAGTACTTC. This gives the protein CASSSLGSYEQYF. The full variable domain, rest sourced from reference TRBV11-2 and TRBJ2-7, is EAGVAQSPRYKIIEKRQSVAFWCNPISGHATLYWYQQILGQGPKLLIQFQNNGVVDDSQLPKDRFSAERLKGVDSTLKIQPAKLEDSAVYLCASSSLGSYEQYFGPGTRLTVT.

The CDR3 DNA reads as TGTGCCAGCAGTTACAGGGGAAGAACCGGGGAGCTGTTTTTT. This codes for CASSYRGRTGELFF. V is TRBV6-5 and J is TRBJ2-2; maybe TRBD1 (5 bases). This CDR3 spans 14 amino acids. CDR1 is MNHEY and CDR2 is SVGAGI in the germline V gene. Trimming cost V 2 bases and J 5 bases, with 9 bases left between them.

The rearrangement links TRBV10-1 to TRBJ1-2; possible D gene TRBD1, 6 bases. The CDR3 spans 13 residues. V dropped 3 bases and J dropped 6 bases, with 11 bases sitting between them. Germline V lookup: CDR1 WNHNN, CDR2 SYGVQD (reference sequence). The CDR3 region has the DNA TGCGCCAGCAGTGAAAACAGGGTCAATGGCTACACCTTC. Its translation: CASSENRVNGYTF.

The chain is built from TRBV7-2 and TRBJ1-2; D possibly corresponds to TRBD1 (6 bases). The CDR3 is 15 residues long. The V end lost 1 base, the J end lost 4 bases, and 13 bases lay between the germline ends. Germline V gene lookup returns CDR1 SGHTA and CDR2 FQGNSA. CDR3 residues: CASSLEGQLAYGYTF. The CDR3, as DNA: TGTGCCAGCAGCTTAGAAGGACAGCTAGCCTATGGCTACACCTTC.

This clone has more than one count but fewer than ten. The chain joins TRBV4-1 to TRBJ2-1; D possibly corresponds to TRBD1 (6 bases). CDR1 is MGHRA and CDR2 is YSYEKL in the germline V gene. This CDR3 spans 15 amino acids. Trimming removed 1 base at V and 8 bases at J, with 15 bases between. As DNA, the CDR3 is TGCGCCAGCAGCCAAGGGACAGTGCGGATCGATGAGCAGTTCTTC. Translation gives CASSQGTVRIDEQFF.